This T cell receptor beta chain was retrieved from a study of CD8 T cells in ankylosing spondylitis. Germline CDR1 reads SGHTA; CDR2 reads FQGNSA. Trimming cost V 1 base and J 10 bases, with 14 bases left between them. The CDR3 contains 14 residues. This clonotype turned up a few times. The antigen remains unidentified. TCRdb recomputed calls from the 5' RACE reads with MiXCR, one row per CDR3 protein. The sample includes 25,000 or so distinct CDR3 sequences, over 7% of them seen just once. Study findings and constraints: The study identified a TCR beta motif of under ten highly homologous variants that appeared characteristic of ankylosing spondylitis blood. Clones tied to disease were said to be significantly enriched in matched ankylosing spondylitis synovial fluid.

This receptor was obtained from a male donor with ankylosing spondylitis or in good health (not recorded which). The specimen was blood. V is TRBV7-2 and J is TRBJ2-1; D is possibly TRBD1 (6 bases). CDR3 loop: CASSLGGYRVEQFF. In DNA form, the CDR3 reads TGTGCCAGCAGCTTAGGAGGTTACAGGGTGGAGCAGTTCTTC.